Sequencing of this T cell receptor beta chain was carried out in a study of patients and donors after allogeneic stem cell transplantation (dated by TCRdb to about 2020). The library was prepared using RT-PCR. Sequencing instrument: NextSeq 550. Using fastp trimming at Q25 and MiXCR clonotype assembly, TCRdb reanalyzed the public sequencing data and kept in-frame beta chains. For every CDR3 protein sequence, its rows merge into one entry that carries the most common genes and DNA. This sample gives a few hundred thousand distinct CDR3 sequences in total; around 14% of them show up just once. Roughly 11% of the sample belongs to the ten largest clones. Concerning this clonotype: The antigen it binds to is not known. No quality values exist for individual bases; no much larger clone is one base distant.

CDR1 is given as SEHNR and CDR2 as FQNEAQ, both from the germline V gene (reference sequence). The junction shows trimming of 5 bases on V and 2 bases on J, plus 10 bases between the germline ends. The CDR3 runs 14 amino acids, cysteine and phenylalanine included. Of the read, only the CDR3 DNA is kept; its 42 bases are in frame from base 1. The chain links TRBV7-9 with TRBJ1-3, with the D gene call left open. The source is a human donor who was either an allogeneic HSCT recipient or a stem cell or donor lymphocyte infusion donor (not recorded which). It is not recorded whose cells these are; they may come from a transplant donor. The sample was blood, either unsorted or a sorted T cell fraction (not recorded which). The nucleotides read TGTGCCAGCAGCCCCAACCTCCCTGGAAACACCATATATTTT. Translated, this gives CASSPNLPGNTIYF.